This TCR beta chain emerged from a study of siplizumab effects on memory and regulatory T cells. Sequencing used immunoSEQ multiplex PCR; TCRdb keeps in-frame clones, though not all of them. The sample lists 95,000 to 100,000 clones; 85% to 95% were seen once. The CDR3 runs 18 residues. Notes on the study in general: Siplizumab, the agent tested, significantly reduced alloreactive sequences traceable to unstimulated CD4+ memory cells. Naive T cells appeared more varied than memory cells and looked like key alloresponse contributors. Whether proliferating Tregs in siplizumab cultures suppress was not functionally confirmed.

Concerning this clone itself: Its antigen is still unknown.

The chain is built from TRBV21-1 and TRBJ2-1; the table's D call, TRBD2, was not checked against the DNA. TRBV21-1 is designated a pseudogene. This TCR derives from a human donor in good health. Source material: non-Treg CD4+ T cells sorted from blood. The CDR3 is CASSKVGTSGRRCNEQFF. Written as DNA, the CDR3 is TGTGCCAGCAGCAAAGTGGGGACTAGCGGGAGGAGGTGCAATGAGCAGTTCTTC.